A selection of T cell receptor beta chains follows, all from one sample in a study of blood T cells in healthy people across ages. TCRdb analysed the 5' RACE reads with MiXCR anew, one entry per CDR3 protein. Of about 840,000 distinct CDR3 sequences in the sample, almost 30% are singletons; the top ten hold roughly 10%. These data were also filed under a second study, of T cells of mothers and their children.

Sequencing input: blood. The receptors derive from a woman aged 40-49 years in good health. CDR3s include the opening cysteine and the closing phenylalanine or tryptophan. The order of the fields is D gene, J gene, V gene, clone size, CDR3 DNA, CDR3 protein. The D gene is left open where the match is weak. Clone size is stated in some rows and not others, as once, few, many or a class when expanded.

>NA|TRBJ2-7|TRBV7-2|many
TGTGCCAGCAGCTTCCACCACGAGCAGTACTTC
CASSFHHEQYF
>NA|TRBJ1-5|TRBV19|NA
TGTGCCAGTAGTATAGGAGTGAAGTTGCAGCCCCAGCATTTT
CASSIGVKLQPQHF
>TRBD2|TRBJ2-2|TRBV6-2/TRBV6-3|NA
TGTGCCAGCAGTTACCCCCGGGGGGGCACAACCGGGGAGCTGTTTTTT
CASSYPRGGTTGELFF
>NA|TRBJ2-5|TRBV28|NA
TGTGCCAGCAGGTTTCGCGGGGAGGAGACCCAGTACTTC
CASRFRGEETQYF
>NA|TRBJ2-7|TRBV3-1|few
TGTGCCAGCAGCCAAAGGGGAAAGGGCAACGAGCAGTACTTC
CASSQRGKGNEQYF
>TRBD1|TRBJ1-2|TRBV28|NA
TGTGCCAGCAGTTCCAGCGGACAGGCGGGGGGAAGGTATGGCTACACCTTC
CASSSSGQAGGRYGYTF
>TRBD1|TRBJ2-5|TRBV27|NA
TGTGCCAGCAGTGTAATCGGAGGGACAGGGGGGCTCCAAGAGACCCAGTACTTC
CASSVIGGTGGLQETQYF
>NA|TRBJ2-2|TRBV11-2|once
TGTGCCAGCAGCTTAGCCACCGACACCGGGGAGCTGTTTTTT
CASSLATDTGELFF
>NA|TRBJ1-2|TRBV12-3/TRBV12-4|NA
TGTGCCAGCAGGTTGGGTGGGGGCGGTGGCTACACCTTC
CASRLGGGGGYTF
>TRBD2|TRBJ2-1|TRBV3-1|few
TGTGCCAGCAGCCGACTAGCGGTACTAACCTACAATGAGCAGTTCTTC
CASSRLAVLTYNEQFF
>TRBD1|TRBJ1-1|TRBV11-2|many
TGTGCCAGCAGGGGACAGGGAACAGGGGCTTTCTTT
CASRGQGTGAFF
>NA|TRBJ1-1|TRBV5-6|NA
TGTGCCAGCAGTACGCGTCTCCATGAAGCTTTCTTT
CASSTRLHEAFF
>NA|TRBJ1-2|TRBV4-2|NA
TGTGCCAGCAGCCAAGATCGAGGGTTTGGCTACACCTTC
CASSQDRGFGYTF
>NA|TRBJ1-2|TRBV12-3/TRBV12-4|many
TGTGCCAGCAGCTTAGACGGGGACTATGGCTACACCTTC
CASSLDGDYGYTF
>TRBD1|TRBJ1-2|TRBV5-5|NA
TGTGCCAGCAGCGGCAACAGGGGACCAGTCTATGGCTACACCTTC
CASSGNRGPVYGYTF
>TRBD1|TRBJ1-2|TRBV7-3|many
TGTGCCAGCAGCCAGACAGGGGGCAATGGCTACACCTTC
CASSQTGGNGYTF
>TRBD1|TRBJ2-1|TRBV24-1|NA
TGTGCCACCAGTGAAACCGGGACAGGGGTGCGGAATGAGCAGTTCTTC
CATSETGTGVRNEQFF
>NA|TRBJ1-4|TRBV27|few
TGTGCCAGCCGAGGGGACGGGAGTGAAAAACTGTTTTTT
CASRGDGSEKLFF
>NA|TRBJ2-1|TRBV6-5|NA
TGTGCCAGCAGTTACTCCTTAACGAATGAGCAGTTCTTC
CASSYSLTNEQFF
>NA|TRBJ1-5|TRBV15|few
TGTGCCACCAGCGGGCAGAGCAATCAGCCCCAGCATTTT
CATSGQSNQPQHF
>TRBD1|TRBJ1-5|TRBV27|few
TGTGCCAGCAGTTTCACAACCGGGACAGGGATCGATCAGCCCCAGCATTTT
CASSFTTGTGIDQPQHF
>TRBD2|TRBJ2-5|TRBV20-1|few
TGCGGTGCTAGCCCTCTTACTAGCGGGGGGGACAAGACCCAGTACTTC
CGASPLTSGGDKTQYF
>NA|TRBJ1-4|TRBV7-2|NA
TGTGCCAGCAGCTTAGAGTTGGCAGGGGCAAATGAAAAACTGTTTTTT
CASSLELAGANEKLFF
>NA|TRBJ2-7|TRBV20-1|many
TGCAGTGCTAGAGAGTCCTTGGGGGCCTACGAGCAGTACTTC
CSARESLGAYEQYF
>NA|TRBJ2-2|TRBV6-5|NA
TGTGCCAGCAGTACACAGGGAGTCAGCACCGGGGAGCTGTTTTTT
CASSTQGVSTGELFF
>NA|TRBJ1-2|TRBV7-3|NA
TGTGCCAGCAGCCAAGGGGTTGGGCCCAACTATGGCTACACCTTC
CASSQGVGPNYGYTF
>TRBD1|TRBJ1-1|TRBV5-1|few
TGCGCCAGCAGCTTATCCGGGACAGGGGCGATGAACACTGAAGCTTTCTTT
CASSLSGTGAMNTEAFF
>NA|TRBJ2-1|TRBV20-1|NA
TGCAGTGCTAGAGTCCCCCAGTTAGAGGAGTACGAGCAGTTCTTC
CSARVPQLEEYEQFF
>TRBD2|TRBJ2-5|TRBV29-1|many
TGCAGCGTTGCTAGCGGGGGGCTCCAAGAGACCCAGTACTTC
CSVASGGLQETQYF
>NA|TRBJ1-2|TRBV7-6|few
TGTGCCAGCAGCTATGACGCCGAATCAAATTATGGCTACACCTTC
CASSYDAESNYGYTF
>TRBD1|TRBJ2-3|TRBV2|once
TGTGCCAGCAAGGGGATCCGGGACAGAAGTACAGATACGCAGTATTTT
CASKGIRDRSTDTQYF
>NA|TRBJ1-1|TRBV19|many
TGTGCCAGTAGTGTGAAAGGGGACACTGAAGCTTTCTTT
CASSVKGDTEAFF
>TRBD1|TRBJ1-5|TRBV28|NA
TGTGCCAGCATGAGACAGGGTGGCAATCAGCCCCAGCATTTT
CASMRQGGNQPQHF
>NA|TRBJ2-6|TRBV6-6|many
TGTGCCAGCAGTTACCCAGAGAGGACTGGGGCCAACGTCCTGACTTTC
CASSYPERTGANVLTF
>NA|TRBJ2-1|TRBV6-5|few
TGTGCCAGCAGTTACTCGAGCGGCCCTTACAATGAGCAGTTCTTC
CASSYSSGPYNEQFF
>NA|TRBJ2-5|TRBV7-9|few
TGTGCCAGCAGCTTAGCGCACTCGGCCCTCCAAGCGGAGACCCAGTACTTC
CASSLAHSALQAETQYF
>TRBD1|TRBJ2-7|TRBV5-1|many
TGCGCCAGCAGCTTGTTCCCGAGACAGGGGGCAGAGCAGTACTTC
CASSLFPRQGAEQYF
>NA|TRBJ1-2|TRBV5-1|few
TGCGCCAGCAGCTACGACTCGTCCGGGGGCTACACCTTC
CASSYDSSGGYTF
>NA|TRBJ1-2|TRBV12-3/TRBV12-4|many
TGTGCCAGCGGCAAGGACTTTCGGCATAGCTATGGCTACACCTTC
CASGKDFRHSYGYTF
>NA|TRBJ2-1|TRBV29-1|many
TGCAGCGTTGAAGATCCAGGGGGGGAGCAGTTCTTC
CSVEDPGGEQFF
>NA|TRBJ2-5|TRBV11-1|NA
TGTGCCAGCAGCGACCCAGGGAACCAAGAGACCCAGTACTTC
CASSDPGNQETQYF
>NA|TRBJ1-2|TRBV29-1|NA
TGCAGCGTTCTACTGGATGGGCTTCGGAACTATGGCTACACCTTC
CSVLLDGLRNYGYTF
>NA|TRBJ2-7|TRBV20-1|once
TGCAGTGCGTACCAGCGTGAGAACCAGTACTTC
CSAYQRENQYF
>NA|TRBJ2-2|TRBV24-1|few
TGTGCCACCAGTGATTTGAGTATCCCCGCGGACACCTTGAACACCGGGGAGCTGTTTTTT
CATSDLSIPADTLNTGELFF
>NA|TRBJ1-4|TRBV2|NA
TGTGCCAGCACCATGGGAGCCACTAATGAAAAACTGTTTTTT
CASTMGATNEKLFF
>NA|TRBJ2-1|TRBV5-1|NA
TGCGCCAGCAGCTTGGAGACGGGGGTTAATCATGAGCAGTTCTTC
CASSLETGVNHEQFF
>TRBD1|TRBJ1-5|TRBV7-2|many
TGTGCCAGCAGCTCCAGGGACAGTTTCAATCAGCCCCAGCATTTT
CASSSRDSFNQPQHF
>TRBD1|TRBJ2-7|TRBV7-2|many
TGTGCCAGCAGCTCCACAGGGGTTTGGGAGCAGTACTTC
CASSSTGVWEQYF
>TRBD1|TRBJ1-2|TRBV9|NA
TGTGTCGGCAGCGTCAACTCCGGGACAGGGGCCCATGGCTACACCTTC
CVGSVNSGTGAHGYTF
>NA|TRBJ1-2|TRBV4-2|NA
TGTGCCAGCAGCCAAGATAGAGGCGGTGGTGGCTACACCTTC
CASSQDRGGGGYTF
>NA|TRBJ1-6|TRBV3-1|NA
TGTGCCAGCAGCCAACTCTCCAACAGGGCTAATTCACCCCTCCACTTT
CASSQLSNRANSPLHF
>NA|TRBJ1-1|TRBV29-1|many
TGCAGCGTTGGACCGAACACTGAAGCTTTCTTT
CSVGPNTEAFF
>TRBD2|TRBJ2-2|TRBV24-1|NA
TGTGCCACCAGAGGGCGGGGGGCTAGCGGGGAGCTGTTTTTT
CATRGRGASGELFF
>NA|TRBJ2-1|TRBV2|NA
TGTGCCAGCAGTGCCTTGGGGGAGCAGTTCTTC
CASSALGEQFF